One sample yielded the 27 T cell receptor beta chains listed below, sequenced in a study of neurological immune-mediated disorders. TCRdb recomputed calls from the 5' RACE reads with MiXCR, one row per CDR3 protein. Seen here are about 62,000 distinct CDR3 sequences, around 4.8% observed once, and the top ten hold roughly 3.2%. The sample comprised PBMCs. These TCRs come from a woman aged 45-65 years with multiple sclerosis.

At least ten counts were recorded for this clonotype. The rearrangement uses TRBV20-1 and TRBJ2-2; TRBD1 matches 8 bases. Trimming removed 3 bases from V and 4 bases from J; junction bases left unmatched: 10. The CDR3 covers 16 residues. Per the germline V gene, CDR1 is DFQATT and CDR2 is SNEGSKA (reference sequence). CDR3 region: CSARSPQGAGTGELFF. The CDR3 DNA follows: TGCAGTGCTAGGTCACCCCAGGGGGCCGGCACCGGGGAGCTGTTTTTT.

This clonotype is termed medium-sized. The chain carries TRBV20-1 and TRBJ2-5; D tentatively fits TRBD1 or TRBD2 (5 bases each). This CDR3 comprises 13 residues. V lost 2 bases to trimming and J lost 5 bases, with 12 bases between them. The germline V gene encodes CDR1 DFQATT and CDR2 SNEGSKA (reference sequence). In nucleotides, the CDR3 is TGCAGTGCTAGATCAGGATGGGGGGAGACCCAGTACTTC. Translated: CSARSGWGETQYF.

This clonotype was detected a few times. This chain uses TRBV6-2 or TRBV6-3 with TRBJ2-5, with D possibly TRBD2 on 7 matching bases. This CDR3 spans 17 amino acids. V was pared by 5 bases and J by 7 bases, with 26 bases between. Per the germline V gene, CDR1 is MNHEY and CDR2 is SVGEGT. In DNA form, the CDR3 reads TGTGCCAGCAGTCCTTACATTGCGGGGGCCCCGCGGGGGACCCAGTACTTC. It codes for CASSPYIAGAPRGTQYF.

This clonotype was detected ten times or more. The chain combines TRBV4-3 with TRBJ2-7; 14 nucleotides align to TRBD2. Germline V lookup: CDR1 LGHNA, CDR2 YSLEER. CDR3 length equals 17 residues. Trimming at V came to 1 base and at J to 0 bases, leaving 2 bases not matched to a gene. In DNA form, the CDR3 reads TGCGCCAGCAGCCAAGGACTAGCGGGGGGGAGCTCCTACGAGCAGTACTTC. This codes for CASSQGLAGGSSYEQYF.

This clonotype appeared many times. The J gene is TRBJ1-3, the V gene TRBV10-3; the D gene is possibly TRBD1 (6 bases). Germline V gene sequence: CDR1 ENHRY, CDR2 SYGVKD. V was pared by 2 bases and J by 8 bases, with 13 bases between. This CDR3 comprises 14 residues. This CDR3 is CAISELIKGDTIYF. The CDR3 bases are TGTGCCATCAGTGAGCTTATTAAGGGGGACACCATATATTTT.

This clonotype was seen a few times. The chain couples TRBV6-5 to TRBJ1-1, with D perhaps TRBD1 (5 bases). Germline V gene sequence: CDR1 MNHEY, CDR2 SVGAGI. The CDR3 has 17 amino acids. V was pared by 0 bases and J by 5 bases, with 19 bases between. The CDR3 spells CASSYSIVGGAGTEAFF. The CDR3 region has the DNA TGTGCCAGCAGTTACTCAATTGTCGGGGGAGCGGGAACTGAAGCTTTCTTT.

In this sample, this clonotype turned up many times. The chain is built from TRBV20-1 and TRBJ1-5; unclear D gene. The germline V gene has CDR1 DFQATT and CDR2 SNEGSKA (reference sequence). CDR3 length: 17 residues. V was pared by 1 base and J by 1 base, with 17 bases between. The CDR3 nucleotides are TGCAGTGCTAGAGCAAGGGCCGAGCGCCTCAGCAATCAGCCCCAGCATTTT. It yields the protein CSARARAERLSNQPQHF.

About this clonotype itself: Because the CDR3 is missing its conserved closing phenylalanine or tryptophan, this is likely a read error. The DNA is omitted, as the CDR3 cannot be located on it reliably, and the CDR3 follows TCRdb's listing. This chain uses TRBV2 with TRBJ1-6; whether TRBD1, the table's D call, matches the DNA was not checked. Including both end residues, the CDR3 is 16 amino acids long. CDR1 is SNHLY, CDR2 FYNNEI, per germline. The CDR3 reads CASRDRGSSYNSPLNV.

The rearrangement joins TRBV19 to TRBJ1-2; 9 nucleotides line up with TRBD1. The CDR3 contains 15 residues. Trimming at V came to 6 bases and at J to 3 bases, leaving 8 bases not matched to a gene. The germline V gene encodes CDR1 LNHDA and CDR2 SQIVND (reference sequence). For the CDR3, the DNA is TGTGCCAGTAGCCCCGCCGGGGACAGGGACTATGGCTACACCTTC. Translating gives CASSPAGDRDYGYTF. Filled out from reference TRBV19 and TRBJ1-2, the complete variable domain reads DGGITQSPKYLFRKEGQNVTLSCEQNLNHDAMYWYRQDPGQGLRLIYYSQIVNDFQKGDIAEGYSVSREKKESFPLTVTSAQKNPTAFYLCASSPAGDRDYGYTFGSGTRLTVV.

This clonotype was counted at least ten times. The chain has TRBV7-2 and TRBJ2-5; TRBD2 matches 7 bases. J was trimmed by 5 bases and V by 8 bases; bases with no gene match: 8. CDR1 SGHTA and CDR2 FQGNSA come from the germline V gene. The length of the CDR3 is 13 residues. The CDR3 protein is CASCTSVRETQYF. The CDR3 DNA sequence: TGTGCCAGCTGCACTAGCGTTAGGGAGACCCAGTACTTC.

This clonotype was seen many times. The rearrangement uses TRBV18 and TRBJ1-2, with D possibly TRBD1 on 5 matching bases. From germline, CDR1 is KGHSH and CDR2 LQKENI. Trimming stripped 5 bases from V and 2 bases from J, with 9 bases between. The CDR3 contains 13 residues. This CDR3 is CASSKGENYGYTF. Written as DNA, the CDR3 is TGTGCCAGCTCAAAAGGGGAGAACTATGGCTACACCTTC.

In its sample, this clonotype was seen a few times. Just one base apart from a much larger clone, this may be a read error. The chain joins TRBV4-2 to TRBJ2-3; D gene uncertain. Germline V gene sequence: CDR1 LGHNA, CDR2 YNFKEQ. The CDR3 extends over 12 amino acids. As DNA, the CDR3 is TGTGCCAGCAGCAAAGATGCAGATACGCAGTATTTT. Amino acids: CASSKDADTQYF.

Regarding this clonotype: A read error may be the cause here, since a much bigger clone is one base away. The chain couples TRBV28 to TRBJ1-2; D gene uncertain. Germline CDR1 is MDHEN and CDR2 is SYDVKM. The CDR3 totals 14 residues. This CDR3 is CASSLEWTDYCYTF. CDR3 DNA: TGTGCCAGCAGTTTAGAATGGACTGACTATTGCTACACCTTC.

Comments on this clonotype: Just one base apart from a much larger clone, this may be a read error. The chain couples TRBV29-1 to TRBJ1-1; D is perhaps TRBD1 (5 bases). This CDR3 comprises 12 residues. V lost 8 bases and J 5 bases, leaving 15 bases between the germline ends. Looked up from germline, CDR1 is SQVTM and CDR2 is ANQGSEA. The CDR3 spells CSIIGDPTEAFF. In nucleotides, the CDR3 is TGCAGCATCATCGGGGACCCGACTGAAGCTTTCTTT. The variable domain in full, with the rest retrieved from reference TRBV29-1 and TRBJ1-1, is SAVISQKPSRDICQRGTSLTIQCQVDSQVTMMFWYRQQPGQSLTLIATANQGSEATYESGFVIDKFPISRPNLTFSTLTVSNMSPEDSSIYLCSIIGDPTEAFFGQGTRLTVV.

This rearrangement joins TRBV18 to TRBJ2-1; D is possibly TRBD1 (6 bases). V lost 2 bases, J lost 4 bases, and 12 bases lay in between. The CDR3 loop spans 15 amino acids. Germline V gene lookup returns CDR1 KGHSH and CDR2 LQKENI. The CDR3 DNA reads as TGTGCCAGCTCACCAATACAGGGCCTATACAATGAGCAGTTCTTC. Translating gives CASSPIQGLYNEQFF.

Ten or more counts support this clonotype. The rearrangement links TRBV5-1 to TRBJ2-3, with a possible D match to TRBD1 (6 bases). The CDR3 contains 14 residues. Trimming took 1 base from V and 6 from J, leaving 12 bases between them. Germline-derived CDR1 and CDR2 are SGHRS and YFSETQ. The CDR3 is CASSLTGYRDTQYF. In nucleotides, the CDR3 is TGCGCCAGCAGCTTGACAGGGTATCGGGATACGCAGTATTTT.

This clonotype was seen once. This may be a read error, as it is one base from a much larger clone. V and J are TRBV20-1 and TRBJ1-1, with a tentative D call TRBD1 (5 bases). CDR3 length: 16 residues. CDR1 and CDR2 (germline): DFQATT, SNEGSKA (reference sequence). V was pared by 5 bases and J by 1 base, with 20 bases between. The CDR3 region is CSAPPAKTAKNTEAFF. CDR3 nucleotides: TGCAGTGCTCCTCCAGCCAAGACAGCCAAGAACACTGAAGCTTTCTTT.

This clonotype appeared a few times. The rearrangement uses TRBV4-3 and TRBJ1-1, with unresolved D. Germline lookup yields CDR1 LGHNA and CDR2 YSLEER. V lost 4 bases and J lost 5, with 14 bases in between. CDR3 length: 14 residues. The CDR3 here is CASSREGTNTEAFF. CDR3 bases: TGCGCCAGCAGCCGGGAGGGAACCAATACTGAAGCTTTCTTT.

The chain links TRBV7-9 to TRBJ2-1; D is uncertain. V was trimmed by 0 bases and J by 1 base, leaving 4 bases between them. Germline assignment: CDR1 SEHNR and CDR2 FQNEAQ (reference sequence). CDR3 size: 14 residues. The CDR3 coding sequence is TGTGCCAGCAGCTTAGCCAGATCCTACAATGAGCAGTTCTTC. It yields the protein CASSLARSYNEQFF.

This clonotype was seen many times. The chain recombines TRBV11-2 with TRBJ2-4, with 8 bases identical to TRBD1. This CDR3 has 13 residues. Unmatched junction bases numbered 5, after V lost 7 bases and J lost 6 bases. From germline, CDR1 is SGHAT and CDR2 FQNNGV. CDR3 nucleotide sequence: TGTGCCAGCACAACCACAGGGGGAAACATTCAGTACTTC. It specifies CASTTTGGNIQYF.

This clonotype was seen more than once but under ten times. Mismatch with germline at one junction end may stem from a read error. This chain joins TRBV28 and TRBJ1-6; tentative D call: TRBD1 (6 bases). The germline V gene encodes CDR1 MDHEN and CDR2 SYDVKM. The CDR3 sequence is 15 residues long. Here the CDR3 DNA reads TGTGCCAGCAGTCCCGGGACAACTAATAATTCACCCCTCAACTTT. Translation: CASSPGTTNNSPLNF.

This clonotype was picked up many times. The CDR3 DNA reads TGTGCCAGCAGTTTGAACAGGGCCTATGGCTACACCTTC. It specifies CASSLNRAYGYTF. This chain joins TRBV12-3 or TRBV12-4 and TRBJ1-2, with TRBD1 as a possible D gene (6 bases). This CDR3 region has 13 residues. Trimming took 3 bases from V and 4 from J, leaving 9 bases between them.

This clonotype was picked up a small number of times. V gene TRBV5-1 combines with J gene TRBJ2-7; D is ambiguous. The CDR3 contains 13 residues. Germline CDR1 is SGHRS and CDR2 is YFSETQ. Trimming took off 4 bases at V and 7 bases at J, with 15 bases between the two ends. CDR3 in amino acids: CASSLGLSGEQYF. In nucleotides, the CDR3 is TGCGCCAGCAGCCTCGGTTTATCTGGGGAGCAGTACTTC.

Ten or more counts support this clonotype. Mismatch with germline at one junction end may stem from a read error. The gene calls are TRBV12-3 or TRBV12-4 and TRBJ1-6; TRBD1 aligns across 7 bases. The length of the CDR3 is 14 residues. CDR3 region: CASRQGFNNSPLNF. CDR3 sequence (DNA): TGTGCCAGCAGACAGGGGTTTAATAATTCACCCCTCAACTTT.

This clonotype was counted many times. In DNA form, the CDR3 reads TGTGCCAGCAGCATTATGGGGATCCCCGATTACGAGCAGTACTTC. It specifies CASSIMGIPDYEQYF. V and J are TRBV7-2 and TRBJ2-7, with D uncertain. From germline, CDR1 is SGHTA and CDR2 FQGNSA. V lost 5 bases to trimming and J lost 4 bases, with 18 bases between them. The CDR3 contains 15 residues.

This clonotype was seen at least ten times. CDR3 nucleotide sequence: TGCGCCAGCTATAGACAAATCAGCACAGATACGCAGTATTTT. Translated: CASYRQISTDTQYF. J is TRBJ2-3 and V is TRBV5-1; unclear D gene. Deletions cut 7 bases from V and 0 bases from J, with 12 bases between. Germline V CDR1 and CDR2: SGHRS, YFSETQ. The CDR3 has 14 amino acids.

This clonotype has a count of ten or more. V and J are TRBV3-1 and TRBJ1-1; tentative D call: TRBD1 (6 bases). The CDR3 has 15 residues. V lost 0 bases, J lost 0 bases, and 8 bases lay in between. Germline CDR1 is LGHDT and CDR2 is YNNKEL (reference sequence). CDR3 sequence reads: CASSQDEGVNTEAFF. Written as DNA, the CDR3 is TGTGCCAGCAGCCAAGATGAGGGGGTGAACACTGAAGCTTTCTTT.